This T cell receptor beta chain is drawn from a study of OX40 agonist ivuxolimab in advanced cancers. The data were produced by immunoSEQ multiplex PCR, yet TCRdb's version contains in-frame clones alone and is incomplete. The data hold around 58,000 clones, with 80% to 90% observed a single time. The CDR3 spans 14 residues. Germline CDR1 GTSNPN, CDR2 SVGIG (reference sequence). Germline trimming cut 0 bases from V and 4 bases from J; bases unmatched to any gene: 3. This rearrangement joins TRBV30 to TRBJ1-5; 7 nucleotides agree with TRBD1. The source material was CD4+ or CD8+ T cells sorted from blood, sampled in a trial of the OX40 agonist ivuxolimab. This sequence was found in an adult with an advanced solid tumor such as melanoma, head and neck, liver or kidney cancer. The CDR3 sequence: CAWSVQGKNQPQHF. CDR3 DNA: TGTGCCTGGAGTGTACAGGGGAAGAATCAGCCCCAGCATTTT.